This record covers a single TCR beta chain. Only in-frame clones appear in the TCRdb table, and some are missing; sequencing was by immunoSEQ multiplex PCR. The data hold fewer than 450,000 clones, with around 91% observed a single time. The data originate from a study of blood T cell repertoires in COVID-19. In terms of age and location, participants ranged from about 18 to 95 years and lived in approximately 24 US areas. The receptor comes from a man between 18 and 35 years old who had recovered from COVID-19. Material for sequencing was PBMCs or T cells enriched from blood (not recorded which).

The CDR3 DNA reads as TGTGCCAGTAGTAAGACTGTCGGGGAGCTGTTTTTT. Translating it yields CASSKTVGELFF. V and J are TRBV19 and TRBJ2-2; D not resolved. V was trimmed by 4 bases and J by 7 bases, leaving 7 bases between them. Germline V gene lookup returns CDR1 LNHDA and CDR2 SQIVND (reference sequence). CDR3 length: 12 amino acids. Complete variable domain (other parts from reference TRBV19 and TRBJ2-2): DGGITQSPKYLFRKEGQNVTLSCEQNLNHDAMYWYRQDPGQGLRLIYYSQIVNDFQKGDIAEGYSVSREKKESFPLTVTSAQKNPTAFYLCASSKTVGELFFGEGSRLTVL.